These 2 T cell receptor beta chains were sequenced from one sample in a study of blood T cell repertoires in COVID-19. Here immunoSEQ multiplex PCR was the method, and the copy in TCRdb shows in-frame clones only, minus some. This sample carries fewer than 500,000 clones, about 85% of them seen once, and the ten largest clones take under 0.75%. The sample comprised PBMCs or T cells enriched from blood (not recorded which). The receptor set was obtained from a young woman who had recovered from COVID-19.

This clone has only a few counts. The chain links TRBV28 to TRBJ2-3; 8 positions agree with TRBD1. The CDR3 totals 14 residues. After removal of 4 bases from V and 6 bases from J, the junction contained 6 bases not matched to a gene. Germline V gene data show CDR1 as MDHEN and CDR2 as SYDVKM. The CDR3: CASSWTGSEDTQYF. The CDR3 DNA is TGTGCCAGCAGTTGGACAGGGTCTGAGGATACGCAGTATTTT.

The V and J genes are TRBV5-5 and TRBJ1-1; D is undetermined. V lost 6 bases and J 0 bases, leaving 9 bases between the germline ends. This CDR3 has 13 amino acids. Germline CDR1 reads SGHKS; CDR2 reads YYEKEE (reference sequence). The CDR3 nucleotides are TGTGCCAGCACCCTCTCGTTGAACACTGAAGCTTTCTTT. It specifies CASTLSLNTEAFF.